The entry that follows covers one TCR beta chain sequence. No antigen is known for it. No base quality information exists; no much larger clone differs at one position. This sample is part of a study of blood T cell repertoires in COVID-19 (dated by TCRdb to the early 2020s). Concerning the study at large: Collaborator samples came from the United States, Italy and Spain and covered acute and convalescent phases of COVID-19. The material from the prospective study consisted of cDNA or gDNA derived from T cells, B-cell-depleted T cells, or PBMCs. Subjects who had been exposed to COVID-19, were actively infected with it, or had recovered from it provided the deeply sampled blood TCRbeta repertoires that made up the dataset. The repertoires were released in a freely available public database meant as a resource for research on the immune response to SARS-CoV-2. Samples were obtained from the ongoing ImmuneRACE study (first 160 participants) and from about 1,300 subjects provided by 6 global collaborators. Sample metadata almost always included a de-identified subject ID, COVID-19 status, age in years and sex. Where available, HLA class I and class II types were obtained from metadata supplied by the sample provider rather than from assay-based typing.

The investigation overall reported the following: The quantity of clinical and demographic metadata differed by source and by participant and was supplied without curation.

Counted from cysteine to phenylalanine, this CDR3 has 16 amino acids. Of all the DNA, just the CDR3 is kept, 48 bases in frame from base 1. CDR1 LGHDT and CDR2 YNNKEL were looked up in the germline V gene (reference sequence). V ends up 0 bases short and J 5 bases short, with an unmatched junction base count of 5. Each collaborating institution followed its own protocols to collect whole blood in K2EDTA tubes. For TCRbeta analysis, collaborators shipped samples in one of three forms: frozen whole blood, isolated PBMCs, or DNA extracted from either of those sample types. The immunoSEQ Assay, a bias-controlled multiplex PCR, was used to amplify TCRbeta CDR3 regions from genomic DNA. On the study's bioinformatics: The number of nucleated cells in each sample was estimated from the amplification of reference gene primers within the assay. Sequence reads were collapsed and filtered to measure the absolute abundance of every unique TCRbeta CDR3 rearrangement. For each sample, productive Simpson clonality was calculated as the square root of Simpson's diversity index over productive rearrangements. TCRdb retrieved this table from immuneACCESS and kept in-frame rearrangements only. Not all clones are present; in checked studies, unresolved V genes account for under half, and no reason is known for the remainder. D and trimming were read from the DNA, whereas the V and J calls and clone size are those reported in that table. For this sample there are about 210,000 clones; around 80% appear just once. The ten largest clones add up to less than 15% of the sample.

This TCR was recovered from a woman in her forties with acute or convalescent COVID-19. The V gene is TRBV3-1 (or the pseudogene TRBV3-2) and the J gene is TRBJ2-1, and TRBD1 aligns with 9 junction nucleotides. The material sequenced was peripheral blood. CDR3 sequence: CASSQDGTGIDNEQFF. The nucleotide sequence is TGTGCCAGCAGCCAAGACGGGACAGGGATCGACAATGAGCAGTTCTTC.